This T cell receptor beta chain was captured in a study of brain T cells in children with intractable seizures. Study-wide findings and caveats: HCMV serostatus was not known, and viral specificity came from CDR3 similarity only.

Indicated time point: blood from clinic visit 5 months post-surgery; TSC patient then seizure free. Pre-surgery treatment included at least one anti-epileptic drug. CDR1 is MNHEY, CDR2 SVGAGI, per germline. The CDR3 has 15 residues. With V trimmed by 10 bases and J by 4 bases, 10 bases remained unmatched. TCRdb's table, derived via immunoSEQ multiplex PCR, lists solely in-frame clones and lacks some. The table has hundreds of thousands of clones, over 90% seen once; the top ten hold 4.5% to 7%. A note on this clone: Its antigen remains unknown.

The V gene is TRBV6-5, the J gene TRBJ2-2, with 9 nucleotides matching TRBD1. This TCR was recovered from a boy under three years old with tuberous sclerosis and intractable seizures. Sequences were derived from peripheral blood, sampled about 5 months after surgery. In DNA, the CDR3 is TGTGCCATCCAACCCGGGACAGGGTTCACCGGGGAGCTGTTTTTT. It translates to CAIQPGTGFTGELFF.